The T cell receptor (beta chain) described here comes from a study of CD8 T cells in Susac syndrome (dated by TCRdb to 2018 to 2020). A note on the overall study: Repertoire sequencing was used to test whether CD8+ T cell activation and differentiation in Susac syndrome was antigen driven. Results the study describes overall, beyond this receptor: The number of individuals in the TCR sequencing and HLA analysis was acknowledged as relatively small.

High-throughput TCR beta sequencing profiled peripheral blood CD8+ and CD4+ T cells from healthy donors, Susac syndrome patients and multiple sclerosis patients. Healthy donors were included as age- and sex-matched controls. Bulk CD8+ and CD4+ T cells were purified magnetically by negative isolation, whereas CD8+ TEMRA cells were enriched by FACS. Blood was drawn into EDTA tubes, processed within 24 hours, and PBMCs were isolated by density gradient centrifugation. PBMCs intended for TCR sequencing were cryopreserved in liquid nitrogen and thawed later in a water bath at 37 degrees C. The sorted or isolated CD4+, CD8+ and CD8+ TEMRA cells had a purity of 90% or higher. RNA was extracted using the RNeasy kit, and roughly 0.5 to 1 microgram was reverse transcribed with random hexamers. The immunoSEQ multiplex PCR assay, which covers 54 Vbeta and 13 Jbeta segments, was used to amplify TCR beta CDR3 regions. PCR amplification bias was corrected by using a synthetic template baseline for primer optimization and computational correction. As for how the authors treated the data: Only productive sequences were kept, with reads annotated to V, D and J genes according to IMGT and analyzed in immunoSEQ Analyzer. To calculate clonality, Shannon entropy was normalized by log2 of the number of productive unique sequences and then subtracted from one. Public and private clones were assessed among the 100 most prevalent clones of each patient and control. Susac-specific clones were defined as absent from healthy and MS cohorts, over a thousand published viral clones and other ImmuneACCESS disease sequences. TCRdb trimmed public reads at Q25 via fastp, called clones via MiXCR and kept in-frame beta chains. One record per CDR3 amino acid sequence lists the most common genes and DNA. The V and J calls, along with clone size, are taken from TCRdb and not from the paper's own processing. The sample has more than 100,000 distinct CDR3 sequences on record, nearly 95% of them singletons. The top ten clones comprise roughly 0.11% of the sample.

The CDR3 numbers 17 residues from cysteine through phenylalanine. CDR3 DNA only is kept here, 51 bases in frame from base 1. For CDR1 and CDR2, the germline V gene (reference sequence) lists SEHNR and FQNEAQ. Trimmed from V: 0 bases; trimmed from J: 6 bases; junction bases lacking a gene match: 6. A word on this clonotype: Its recognized antigen is unknown. No base quality information exists; no much larger clone differs at one position.

The V and J genes are TRBV7-9 and TRBJ2-5; 14 middle bases align to TRBD2. The sample was CD4+ T cells from PBMCs. The clonotype originates from a human donor in good health. CDR3 loop: CASSLAGTSGRRQTQYF. The DNA is TGTGCCAGCAGCTTAGCGGGGACTAGCGGGAGAAGACAGACCCAGTACTTC.